This T cell receptor (beta chain) was documented in a study of identical twins (TCRdb year 2016). With respect to the entire study: The study deep-sequenced TCR alpha and beta repertoires from monozygotic twins, unrelated adults of various ages and cord blood to test whether fetal clonotypes persist. Replicate twin experiments were performed at different times using different library preparation protocols to rule out contamination.

Every donor was a healthy Caucasian. The study also sequenced three unrelated non-twin adults: a male aged 18 to 29, a male aged 50 to 59 and a female aged 50 to 59. Miltenyi CD45RO+ enrichment and human naive T-cell isolation kits were used to isolate memory (CD45RO+) and naive T cells from PBMC. General study outcomes and caveats: Because the same donors could not be followed over many years, the conclusions depended on cross-sectional statistical analysis. Zero-insertion analyses could be partly confounded by invariant T cells such as MAIT and iNKT, although diverse VJ usage argued against such confounding for most clonotypes. In monozygotic twins, recombination models systematically underestimated out-of-frame TCR alpha sharing, but the models matched the sharing seen between unrelated individuals. In beta out-of-frame sequences, excess twin sharing was weaker, because having fewer shared sequences lowered the signal-to-noise ratio. Compared with coincidental sharing between unrelated individuals, out-of-frame TCR alpha sequences shared between twins showed an excess of sequences with low generation probability. Abundant cord blood beta clonotypes carried fewer insertions; young adult naive repertoires showed a weaker similar trend, while memory repertoires showed none.

From the cysteine up to the phenylalanine, the CDR3 has a length of 15 residues. Only CDR3 DNA is held: 45 bases, read in frame from base 1. Trimming takes 3 bases off V and 3 bases off J; junction bases not matched to a gene: 8. For CDR1 and CDR2, the germline V gene (reference sequence) lists DFQATT and SNEGSKA. Preparation of the library involved 5' RACE. The instrument was an Illumina HiSeq 2000. A universal primer binding site was introduced by template switching, and a unique molecular identifier was present in the final cDNA, enabling accurate counting of TCR cDNA molecules. Specific primers in the conserved constant-segment region were used to synthesize first-strand cDNA for TCR alpha and beta chains. To control for contamination, each cDNA library was double barcoded with a SMART-Mk sample barcode plus Illumina barcodes. TruSeq adapter sequences along with Illumina sample barcodes were introduced in two successive PCR steps. Sequencing of the TCR alpha and beta cDNA libraries was done on the Illumina HiSeq platform using custom primers. The paper's processing steps were these. MiGEC processed the raw reads to extract unique molecular identifiers, while MiXCR was used to determine the CDR3 positions. For each individual, recombination models were inferred using an EM algorithm with the repgenHMM and IGoR tools. The analysis of shared clonotypes was done with the tcR package in R, with sharing normalized by the product of cloneset sizes. Out-of-frame nonproductive sequences were analyzed to study raw recombination free of thymic and clonal selection effects. Clones were called with MiXCR by TCRdb after fastp trimmed the public reads at Q25, and only in-frame beta chains were retained. Each CDR3 protein gets just one entry, which takes the most common genes and DNA from the rows behind it. V and J calls and clone size were set by TCRdb, not the authors. This sample comprises around 370,000 distinct CDR3 sequences, around 9.7% of them detected only once. The top ten constitute approximately 8.9% of the sample.

In the case of this clonotype: Its antigen is currently not known. No qualities accompany the bases; no much larger clone lies one base away.

This clonotype originated in a woman aged 50 to 65 in good health. This chain joins TRBV20-1 to TRBJ2-7; 10 bases in the middle match TRBD2. Material: naive T cells sorted from blood. The intended sense of this specimen's cell subset or site label: cells isolated with a human naive T-cell isolation kit. The DNA sequence is given as TGCAGTGCTAGCCCTTTAGCGGGAGGATTCTACGAGCAGTACTTC. Its coded protein is CSASPLAGGFYEQYF.